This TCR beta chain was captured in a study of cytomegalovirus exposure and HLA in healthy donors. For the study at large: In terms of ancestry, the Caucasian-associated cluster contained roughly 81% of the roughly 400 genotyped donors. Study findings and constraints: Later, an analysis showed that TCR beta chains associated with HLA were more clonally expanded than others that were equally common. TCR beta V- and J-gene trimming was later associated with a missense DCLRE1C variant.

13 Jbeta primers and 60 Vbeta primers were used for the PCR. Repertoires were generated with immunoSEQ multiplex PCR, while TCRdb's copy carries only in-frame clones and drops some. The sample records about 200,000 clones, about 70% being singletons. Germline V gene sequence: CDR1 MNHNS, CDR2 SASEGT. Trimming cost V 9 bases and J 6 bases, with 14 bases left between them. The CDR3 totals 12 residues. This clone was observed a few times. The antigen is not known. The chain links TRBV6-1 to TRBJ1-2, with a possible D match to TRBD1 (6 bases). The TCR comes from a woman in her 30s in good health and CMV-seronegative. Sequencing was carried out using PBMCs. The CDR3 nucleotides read TGTGCCAGAGGGACAAGAGGAAATGGCTACACCTTC. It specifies CARGTRGNGYTF.